The clone carrying this T cell receptor (beta chain) came up many times. Its target is unknown. Documented time point: sample taken at primary tumor resection. This sample was taken from a study of spatial heterogeneity in lung cancer. Across the whole study: Detection consistently captured more beta-chain sequences than alpha-chain sequences. Study-wide results and limits: Tumor T cells had an estimated coverage that came to approximately 7.7% for alpha chains and about 13% for beta chains. Nonsynonymous mutations, ubiquitous and regional, were tracked respectively by counts of ubiquitous and regional expanded TCRs. Counts of expanded intratumoral alpha and beta TCRs tracked tumor mutation counts.

MiXCR was run by TCRdb on the 5' RACE reads, yielding one entry per CDR3 protein. The repertoire holds some 21,000 distinct CDR3 sequences, 5% to 7% seen once, with about 9.3% in the top ten. Trimming cost V 7 bases and J 7 bases; bases outside gene matches: 9. The CDR3 totals 14 residues. Germline CDR1 and CDR2: SQVTM and ANQGSEA. V is TRBV29-1 and J is TRBJ2-1, with 11 bases fitting TRBD2. The source was lung tumor tissue, collected at surgery. This TCR came from a male donor with early-stage non-small cell lung cancer. The CDR3 loop reads CSETLLAGGNEQFF. For the CDR3, the DNA is TGCAGCGAAACCTTATTAGCGGGGGGGAATGAGCAGTTCTTC.